This T cell receptor (beta chain) was identified during a study of CD8+ T cells in alopecia areata. Points on this clone: Antigen: not known.

The treatment was: oral pan-JAK inhibitor, 5-10 mg twice daily. In each case, RNA was isolated and then reverse transcribed into cDNA as the sequencing template. Sequencing used immunoSEQ multiplex PCR; TCRdb keeps in-frame clones, though not all of them. The sample has about 200,000 clones, about 62% seen once. Study findings and constraints: Administration of tofacitinib significantly diminished scalp clonality and expanded CD8+ clones within the top 100.

The sequencing used CD4+ T cells sorted from blood, collected at week 24, from a patient treated with tofacitinib. The sequence was collected from a human donor with alopecia areata.

This CDR3 is CASSQRAETQYF. DNA for the CDR3: TGTGCCAGCAGCCAAAGGGCAGAGACCCAGTACTTC. The chain carries TRBV7-9 and TRBJ2-5; D gene uncertain. Per germline, CDR1 SEHNR and CDR2 FQNEAQ (reference sequence). The CDR3 sequence is 12 residues long. Between the trimmed V and J ends, which lost 5 bases and 4 bases, there was a span of 8 bases.